One and the same sample provided the 18 T cell receptor beta chains below, sequenced in a study of T cell responses to AZD1222 COVID-19 vaccine. Using immunoSEQ multiplex PCR, the repertoire was profiled, and TCRdb retains in-frame clones only, with some absent. Of fewer than 130,000 clones detected, about 93% appear once; the ten largest clones hold more than 2%. This specimen consisted of peripheral blood, obtained on day 0 of AZD1222 vaccination. The receptor source for this set is an adult in good health.

The chain carries TRBV27 and TRBJ1-5, with unresolved D. Germline V gene lookup returns CDR1 MNHEY and CDR2 SMNVEV (reference sequence). The CDR3 has 12 residues. The ends were cut back, 3 bases at V and 5 bases at J, with 5 bases in the middle. The CDR3 nucleotides are TGTGCCAGCAGTTTCGGGGATCAGCCCCAGCATTTT. As protein: CASSFGDQPQHF.

The gene calls are TRBV18 and TRBJ2-6; a possible D gene is TRBD1 (6 bases). The length of the CDR3 is 20 residues. CDR1 is KGHSH, CDR2 LQKENI, per germline. V lost 6 bases to trimming and J lost 4 bases, with 28 bases between them. This chain's CDR3 is CASSHTFRTVRIPGANVLTF. The CDR3, as DNA: TGTGCCAGCTCTCACACCTTCAGGACAGTTCGGATTCCCGGGGCCAACGTCCTGACTTTC.

The gene calls are TRBV6-5 and TRBJ1-1; D is undetermined. Germline CDR1 and CDR2: MNHEY and SVGAGI. The CDR3 is made up of 13 amino acids. Deletions cut 8 bases from V and 0 bases from J, with 10 bases between. This CDR3 is CASQKFLNTEAFF. The CDR3 coding sequence is TGTGCCAGCCAGAAATTTTTGAACACTGAAGCTTTCTTT.

The genes are TRBV7-9 and TRBJ1-6; D is perhaps TRBD1 (5 bases). The length of the CDR3 is 15 residues. V lost 5 bases, J lost 4 bases, and 12 bases lay in between. Germline-derived CDR1 and CDR2 are SEHNR and FQNEAQ (reference sequence). Here the CDR3 reads CASSVGTEYNSPLHF. DNA for the CDR3: TGTGCCAGCAGCGTTGGGACGGAATATAATTCACCCCTCCACTTT.

J is TRBJ1-1 and V is TRBV6-6; D ambiguous. This CDR3 spans 15 amino acids. V was shortened by 6 bases and J by 5 bases, with 19 bases between the two germline ends. CDR1 is MNHNY, CDR2 SVGAGI, per germline (reference sequence). CDR3 loop: CASRLLGGEGTEAFF. CDR3 coding DNA: TGTGCCAGCAGACTCCTTGGTGGGGAGGGAACTGAAGCTTTCTTT.

The chain has TRBV5-8 and TRBJ2-6; either TRBD1 or TRBD2 may supply D (5 bases each). The CDR3 spans 16 residues. V dropped 4 bases and J dropped 0 bases, with 11 bases sitting between them. Per the germline V gene, CDR1 is SGHTS and CDR2 is YDEGEE. CDR3 bases: TGTGCCAGCAGCCCCGGGACCTCCTCTGGGGCCAACGTCCTGACTTTC. This encodes CASSPGTSSGANVLTF.

The rearrangement uses TRBV19 and TRBJ1-1; D is ambiguous. Germline CDR1 is LNHDA and CDR2 is SQIVND (reference sequence). The CDR3 totals 16 residues. V lost 1 base and J 0 bases, leaving 12 bases between the germline ends. CDR3 region: CASSIGGGYVNTEAFF. CDR3 sequence (DNA): TGTGCCAGTAGTATAGGTGGAGGGTACGTGAACACTGAAGCTTTCTTT.

This clone was picked up one time. V usage is TRBV6-5 and J usage is TRBJ1-5, with 8 bases matching TRBD1. Germline CDR1 and CDR2: MNHEY and SVGAGI. The CDR3 runs to 16 residues. J was trimmed by 2 bases and V by 0 bases; bases with no gene match: 3. CDR3 in amino acids: CASSYSRGRGNQPQHF. For the CDR3, the DNA is TGTGCCAGCAGTTACTCCAGGGGGCGCGGCAATCAGCCCCAGCATTTT.

CDR3: CATVGGADTEAFF. The CDR3 coding sequence is TGTGCCACCGTCGGAGGGGCGGACACTGAAGCTTTCTTT. The chain couples TRBV24-1 to TRBJ1-1, with D possibly TRBD1 on 5 matching bases. This CDR3 is built from 13 residues. Trimming cost V 9 bases and J 3 bases, with 13 bases left between them. Germline V gene lookup returns CDR1 KGHDR and CDR2 SFDVKD.

This clone was seen just once. The chain's CDR3 is CASRLSSNTEAFF. The CDR3 DNA reads TGTGCCAGTAGGCTTTCCTCAAACACTGAAGCTTTCTTT. The J gene is TRBJ1-1, the V gene TRBV19; D gene ambiguous. CDR1 is LNHDA, CDR2 SQIVND, per germline (reference sequence). V lost 6 bases to trimming and J lost 2 bases, with 10 bases between them. CDR3 size: 13 residues.

This sequence joins TRBV20-1 and TRBJ2-2, with D perhaps matching TRBD1 or TRBD2 (6 bases each). CDR3 size: 14 residues. Germline V gene data show CDR1 as DFQATT and CDR2 as SNEGSKA (reference sequence). The V end lost 3 bases, the J end lost 4 bases, and 12 bases lay between the germline ends. CDR3 loop: CSASPGASTGELFF. DNA for the CDR3: TGCAGTGCTAGTCCGGGGGCAAGCACCGGGGAGCTGTTTTTT.

The genes are TRBV11-3 and TRBJ2-1, with D maybe TRBD2 (6 bases). CDR1 is SGHNT, CDR2 YENEEA, per germline. This CDR3 is built from 15 residues. V lost 1 base and J 3 bases, leaving 10 bases between the germline ends. CDR3 in DNA: TGTGCCAGCAGCTTAGGGGGAGGCCTCTACAATGAGCAGTTCTTC. Translating gives CASSLGGGLYNEQFF.

The chain has TRBV28 and TRBJ1-2; D is unclear. Germline V gene lookup returns CDR1 MDHEN and CDR2 SYDVKM. Trimming stripped 4 bases from V and 8 bases from J, with 8 bases between. The CDR3 extends over 11 amino acids. DNA of the CDR3: TGTGCCAGCAGTTCCCCACGGGGCTACACCTTC. Amino acids: CASSSPRGYTF.

The gene calls are TRBV6-5 and TRBJ2-7, with D tentatively TRBD1 (6 bases). V was cut by 7 bases and J by 5 bases, with 18 bases left in between. The CDR3 covers 14 residues. The V gene's germline CDR1 is MNHEY and CDR2 SVGAGI. The CDR3 nucleotides read TGTGCCAGCAATGTTGGGGGCTGGCTCCACGAGCAGTACTTC. Its protein is CASNVGGWLHEQYF.

This chain uses TRBV5-1 with TRBJ1-1; 8 bases map to TRBD1. Unmatched junction bases numbered 10, after V lost 4 bases and J lost 5 bases. The germline V gene encodes CDR1 SGHRS and CDR2 YFSETQ. The CDR3 is 15 residues long. DNA of the CDR3: TGCGCCAGCAGCCAACCGGGACAGGTCTCGACTGAAGCTTTCTTT. Amino acid sequence: CASSQPGQVSTEAFF.

The rearrangement joins TRBV4-3 to TRBJ1-6; D gene uncertain. The CDR3 covers 14 residues. Germline V gene sequence: CDR1 LGHNA, CDR2 YSLEER. The ends were cut back, 4 bases at V and 9 bases at J, with 13 bases in the middle. The CDR3 is CASSPRTTRSPLHF. The CDR3, as DNA: TGCGCCAGCAGCCCCCGGACCACCCGTTCACCCCTCCACTTT.

The V and J genes are TRBV4-1 and TRBJ2-5, with D hard to call. The germline V and J ends were trimmed by 1 base and 5 bases, with 8 bases remaining between them. Germline-derived CDR1 and CDR2 are MGHRA and YSYEKL. CDR3 length: 13 amino acids. The CDR3 loop is CASSQGIRETQYF. DNA for the CDR3: TGCGCCAGCAGCCAAGGTATTCGGGAGACCCAGTACTTC.

The gene calls are TRBV4-1 and TRBJ1-1; TRBD1 is a possible D gene (5 bases). Deletions cut 2 bases from V and 10 bases from J, with 26 bases between. The germline V gene has CDR1 MGHRA and CDR2 YSYEKL. The CDR3 consists of 17 residues. The CDR3 coding sequence is TGCGCCAGCAGCCAACCCCCGGCAGGGAATAGCGAACGGGGAGCTTTCTTT. Its protein is CASSQPPAGNSERGAFF.